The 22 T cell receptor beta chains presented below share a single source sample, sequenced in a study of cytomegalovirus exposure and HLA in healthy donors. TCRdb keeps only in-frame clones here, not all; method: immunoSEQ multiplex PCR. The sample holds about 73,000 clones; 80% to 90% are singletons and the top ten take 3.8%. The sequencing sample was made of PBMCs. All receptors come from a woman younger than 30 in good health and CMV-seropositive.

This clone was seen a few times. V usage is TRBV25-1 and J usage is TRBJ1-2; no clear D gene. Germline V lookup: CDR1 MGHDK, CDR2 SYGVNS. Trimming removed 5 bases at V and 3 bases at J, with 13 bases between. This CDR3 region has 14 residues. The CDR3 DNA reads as TGTGCCAGCAGTAGCTGGACGGAGGACTATGGCTACACCTTC. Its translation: CASSSWTEDYGYTF.

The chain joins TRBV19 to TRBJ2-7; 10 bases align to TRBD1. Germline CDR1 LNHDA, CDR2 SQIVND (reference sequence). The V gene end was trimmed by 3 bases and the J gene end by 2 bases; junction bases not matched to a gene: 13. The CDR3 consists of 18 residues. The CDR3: CASSIAPLGTGATYEQYF. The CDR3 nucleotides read TGTGCCAGTAGTATTGCCCCCTTAGGGACAGGGGCCACCTACGAGCAGTACTTC.

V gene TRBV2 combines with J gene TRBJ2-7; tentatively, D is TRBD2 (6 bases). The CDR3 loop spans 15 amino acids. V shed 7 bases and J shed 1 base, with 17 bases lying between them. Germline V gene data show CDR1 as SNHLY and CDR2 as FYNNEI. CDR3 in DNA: TGTGCCAGCAACCCGGGAGAAAGGGGATCCTACGAGCAGTACTTC. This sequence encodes CASNPGERGSYEQYF. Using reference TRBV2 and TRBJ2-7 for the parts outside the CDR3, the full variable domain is EPEVTQTPSHQVTQMGQEVILRCVPISNHLYFYWYRQILGQKVEFLVSFYNNEISEKSEIFDDQFSVERPDGSNFTLKIRSTKLEDSAMYFCASNPGERGSYEQYFGPGTRLTVT.

In DNA form, the CDR3 reads TGTGCCTGGAGGGCTCCCCTTGGTTTGGCCGGGGAGCTGTTTTTT. It specifies CAWRAPLGLAGELFF. The chain links TRBV30 to TRBJ2-2; no reliable D call. CDR1 is GTSNPN, CDR2 SVGIG, per germline (reference sequence). V was pared by 3 bases and J by 6 bases, with 17 bases between. The CDR3 covers 15 residues.

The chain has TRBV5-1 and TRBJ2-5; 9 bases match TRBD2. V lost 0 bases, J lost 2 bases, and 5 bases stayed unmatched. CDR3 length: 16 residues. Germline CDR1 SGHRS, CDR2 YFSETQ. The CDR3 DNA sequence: TGCGCCAGCAGCTTGGTTGGTAGCGGGGGTCAAGAGACCCAGTACTTC. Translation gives CASSLVGSGGQETQYF. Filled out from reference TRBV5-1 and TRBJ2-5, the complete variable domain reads KAGVTQTPRYLIKTRGQQVTLSCSPISGHRSVSWYQQTPGQGLQFLFEYFSETQRNKGNFPGRFSGRQFSNSRSEMNVSTLELGDSALYLCASSLVGSGGQETQYFGPGTRLLVL.

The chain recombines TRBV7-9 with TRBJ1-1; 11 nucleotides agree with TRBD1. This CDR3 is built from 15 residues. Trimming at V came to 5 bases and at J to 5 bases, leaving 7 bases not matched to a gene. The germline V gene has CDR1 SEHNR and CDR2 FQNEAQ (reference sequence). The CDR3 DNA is TGTGCCAGCAGCCCAACGGACAGGGGGCGGACTGAAGCTTTCTTT. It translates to CASSPTDRGRTEAFF.

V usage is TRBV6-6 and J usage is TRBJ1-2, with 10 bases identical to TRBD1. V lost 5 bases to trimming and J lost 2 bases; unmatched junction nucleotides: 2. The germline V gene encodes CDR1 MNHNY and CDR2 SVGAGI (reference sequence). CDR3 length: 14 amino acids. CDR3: CASSGGQGNYGYTF. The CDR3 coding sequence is TGTGCCAGCAGTGGGGGACAGGGGAACTATGGCTACACCTTC.

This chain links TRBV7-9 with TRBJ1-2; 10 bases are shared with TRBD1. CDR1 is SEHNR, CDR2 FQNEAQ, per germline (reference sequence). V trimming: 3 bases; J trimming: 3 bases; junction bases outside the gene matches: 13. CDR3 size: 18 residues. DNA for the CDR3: TGTGCCAGCAGCTTCCTGGGACAGGGGTCGGGTGGGGACTATGGCTACACCTTC. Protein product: CASSFLGQGSGGDYGYTF.

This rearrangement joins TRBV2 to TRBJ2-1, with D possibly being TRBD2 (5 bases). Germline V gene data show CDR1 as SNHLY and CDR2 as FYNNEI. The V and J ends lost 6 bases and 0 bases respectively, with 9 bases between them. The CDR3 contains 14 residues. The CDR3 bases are TGTGCCAGCAGGGACTTTAGCTCCTACAATGAGCAGTTCTTC. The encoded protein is CASRDFSSYNEQFF.

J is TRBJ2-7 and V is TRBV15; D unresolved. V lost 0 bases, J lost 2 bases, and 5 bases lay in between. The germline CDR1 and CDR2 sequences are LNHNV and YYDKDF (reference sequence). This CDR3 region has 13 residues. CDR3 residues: CATSRDLTYEQYF. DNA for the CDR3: TGTGCCACCAGCAGAGACCTTACCTACGAGCAGTACTTC. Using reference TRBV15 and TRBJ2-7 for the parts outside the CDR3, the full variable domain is DAMVIQNPRYQVTQFGKPVTLSCSQTLNHNVMYWYQQKSSQAPKLLFHYYDKDFNNEADTPDNFQSRRPNTSFCFLDIRSPGLGDTAMYLCATSRDLTYEQYFGPGTRLTVT.

In DNA form, the CDR3 reads TGTGCCAGCAGTTACCTCGGCACTATACAAGAGACCCAGTACTTC. Amino acid sequence: CASSYLGTIQETQYF. The V gene is TRBV6-6, the J gene TRBJ2-5; no reliable D call. There are 15 residues in the CDR3. Trimming cost V 2 bases and J 2 bases, with 12 bases left between them. Per the germline V gene, CDR1 is MNHNY and CDR2 is SVGAGI (reference sequence).

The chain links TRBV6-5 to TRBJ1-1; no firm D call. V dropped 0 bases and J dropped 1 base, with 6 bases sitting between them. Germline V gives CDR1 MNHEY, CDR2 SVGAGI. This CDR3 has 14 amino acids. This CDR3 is CASSYSTGNTEAFF. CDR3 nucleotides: TGTGCCAGCAGTTACTCGACGGGGAACACTGAAGCTTTCTTT.

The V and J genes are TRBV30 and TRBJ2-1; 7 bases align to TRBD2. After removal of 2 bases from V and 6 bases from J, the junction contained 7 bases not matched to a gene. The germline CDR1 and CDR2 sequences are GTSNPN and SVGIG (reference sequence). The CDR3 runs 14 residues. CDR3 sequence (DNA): TGTGCCTGGAGTCTGGGACTACCGCCCAATGAGCAGTTCTTC. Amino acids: CAWSLGLPPNEQFF.

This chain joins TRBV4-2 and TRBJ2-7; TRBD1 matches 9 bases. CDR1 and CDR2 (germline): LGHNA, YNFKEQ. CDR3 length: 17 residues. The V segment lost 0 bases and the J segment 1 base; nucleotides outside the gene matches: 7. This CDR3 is CASSQDVRTGDSYEQYF. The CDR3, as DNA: TGTGCCAGCAGCCAAGACGTCCGGACAGGGGATTCCTACGAGCAGTACTTC.

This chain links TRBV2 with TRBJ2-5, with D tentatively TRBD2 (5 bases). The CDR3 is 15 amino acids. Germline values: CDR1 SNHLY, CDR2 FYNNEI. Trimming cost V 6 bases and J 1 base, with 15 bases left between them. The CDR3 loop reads CASRESGPAQETQYF. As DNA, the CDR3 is TGTGCCAGCAGAGAAAGCGGACCGGCCCAAGAGACCCAGTACTTC.

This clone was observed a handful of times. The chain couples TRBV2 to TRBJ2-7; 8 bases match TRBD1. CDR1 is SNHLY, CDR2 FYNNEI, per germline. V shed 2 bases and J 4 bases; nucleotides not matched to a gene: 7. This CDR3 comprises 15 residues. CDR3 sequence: CASSELGQGAYEQYF. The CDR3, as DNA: TGTGCCAGCAGTGAACTTGGGCAGGGGGCATACGAGCAGTACTTC. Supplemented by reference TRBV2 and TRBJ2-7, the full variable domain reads EPEVTQTPSHQVTQMGQEVILRCVPISNHLYFYWYRQILGQKVEFLVSFYNNEISEKSEIFDDQFSVERPDGSNFTLKIRSTKLEDSAMYFCASSELGQGAYEQYFGPGTRLTVT.

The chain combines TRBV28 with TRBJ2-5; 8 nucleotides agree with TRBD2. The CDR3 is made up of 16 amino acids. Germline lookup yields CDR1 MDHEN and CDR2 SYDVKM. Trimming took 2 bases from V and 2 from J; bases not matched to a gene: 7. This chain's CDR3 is CASSLASGSVQETQYF. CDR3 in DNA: TGTGCCAGCAGTTTAGCTAGCGGGTCTGTTCAAGAGACCCAGTACTTC.

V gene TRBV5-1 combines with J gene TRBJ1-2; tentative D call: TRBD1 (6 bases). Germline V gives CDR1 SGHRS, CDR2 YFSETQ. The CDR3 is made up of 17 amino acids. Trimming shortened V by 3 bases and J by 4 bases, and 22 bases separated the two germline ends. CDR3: CASSSPLGRGSFYGYTF. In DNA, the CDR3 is TGCGCCAGCAGCTCCCCTCTCGGCAGGGGATCGTTCTATGGCTACACCTTC. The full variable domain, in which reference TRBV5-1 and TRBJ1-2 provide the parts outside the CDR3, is KAGVTQTPRYLIKTRGQQVTLSCSPISGHRSVSWYQQTPGQGLQFLFEYFSETQRNKGNFPGRFSGRQFSNSRSEMNVSTLELGDSALYLCASSSPLGRGSFYGYTFGSGTRLTVV.

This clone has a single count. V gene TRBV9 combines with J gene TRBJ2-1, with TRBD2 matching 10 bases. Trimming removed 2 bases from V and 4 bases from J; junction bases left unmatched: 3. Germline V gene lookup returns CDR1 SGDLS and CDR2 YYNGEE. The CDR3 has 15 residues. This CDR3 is CASSVGSGGYNEQFF. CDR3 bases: TGTGCCAGCAGCGTGGGTAGCGGGGGGTACAATGAGCAGTTCTTC.

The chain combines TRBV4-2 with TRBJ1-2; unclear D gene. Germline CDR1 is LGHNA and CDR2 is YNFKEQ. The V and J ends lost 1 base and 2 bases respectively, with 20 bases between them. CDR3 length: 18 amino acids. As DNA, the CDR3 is TGTGCCAGCAGCCAAGGGTCTCCGGGGTTCCCTATCAACTATGGCTACACCTTC. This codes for CASSQGSPGFPINYGYTF.

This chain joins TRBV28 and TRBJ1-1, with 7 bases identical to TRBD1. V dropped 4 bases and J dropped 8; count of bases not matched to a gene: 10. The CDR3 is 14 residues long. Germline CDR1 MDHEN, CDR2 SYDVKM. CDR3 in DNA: TGTGCCAGCAGTTACAAGGTCCACAGGGGAGAAGCTTTCTTT. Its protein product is CASSYKVHRGEAFF.

This CDR3 reads CAWRGSRGAHKNIQYF. The CDR3 DNA is TGTGCCTGGAGGGGTAGCCGCGGGGCCCACAAAAACATTCAGTACTTC. The V call is TRBV30, the J call TRBJ2-4, with a possible D match to TRBD2 (6 bases). The germline V gene encodes CDR1 GTSNPN and CDR2 SVGIG (reference sequence). V lost 3 bases and J lost 3, with 18 bases in between. This CDR3 is built from 16 residues.